What follows are 17 T cell receptor beta chains derived from one specimen sequenced in a study of blood T cells in healthy people across ages. For the second PCR, which ran for about 7 to 11 cycles, a sample-barcoded 5' primer and a J-beta primer mix were used. TCRdb ran MiXCR on the 5' RACE reads and lists one entry per CDR3 protein. The table includes hundreds of thousands of distinct CDR3 sequences, nearly 60% detected once. The material sequenced was blood. The receptors were gathered from a young man in good health.

The genes are TRBV28 and TRBJ1-4; D ambiguous. V shed 11 bases and J shed 6 bases, with 13 bases lying between them. The CDR3 covers 12 residues. Germline CDR1 is MDHEN and CDR2 is SYDVKM. In DNA form, the CDR3 reads TGTGCCGCGCAGGCCCAAGATGAAAAACTGTTTTTT. It encodes CAAQAQDEKLFF.

The chain uses TRBV6-5 and TRBJ1-2; 9 bases match TRBD1. This CDR3 spans 13 amino acids. Germline V gene data show CDR1 as MNHEY and CDR2 as SVGAGI. V shed 6 bases, J shed 6 bases, and the junction held 5 bases outside the gene matches. DNA of the CDR3: TGTGCCAGCAGCGGGCGGACAGGGGATGGCTACACCTTC. Its protein is CASSGRTGDGYTF.

The table lists this clonotype with a few counts. A much larger clone lies a single base off, so this may be a read error. This chain links TRBV9 with TRBJ1-1, with 10 bases fitting TRBD1. Trimming removed 3 bases from V and 1 base from J; junction bases left unmatched: 3. Looked up from germline, CDR1 is SGDLS and CDR2 is YYNGEE. This CDR3 spans 15 amino acids. The DNA of the CDR3 is TGTGCCAGCAGCGGGGGGACAGGGGCGAACACTGAAGCTTTCTTT. Translating it yields CASSGGTGANTEAFF.

The rearrangement joins TRBV7-2 to TRBJ2-5, with TRBD2 as a possible D gene (6 bases). The DNA matches TRBJ2-7 better at its end, which makes the J call doubtful. The CDR3 length is 15 residues. Germline CDR1 is SGHTA and CDR2 is FQGNSA. In DNA form, the CDR3 reads TGTGCCAGCAGCCCGAGACTAGAGGCGTCCTACGAGCAGTACTTC. It translates to CASSPRLEASYEQYF.

The rearrangement uses TRBV20-1 and TRBJ2-4; D gene ambiguous. Germline-derived CDR1 and CDR2 are DFQATT and SNEGSKA (reference sequence). The CDR3 covers 13 residues. Written as DNA, the CDR3 is TGCGGTGTGTGGGTACTAGCCAAAAACATTCAGTACTTC. Its protein product is CGVWVLAKNIQYF.

This clonotype was counted only a few times. V is TRBV12-3 or TRBV12-4 and J is TRBJ2-3; 9 nucleotides agree with TRBD2. This CDR3 contains 15 residues. With 6 bases clipped from V and 6 bases from J, the junction kept 10 bases outside the gene matches. The CDR3: CASSAGLATVDTQYF. CDR3 bases: TGTGCCAGCAGCGCGGGACTAGCAACCGTTGATACGCAGTATTTT.

The chain uses TRBV7-9 and TRBJ2-1, with a possible D match to TRBD2 (5 bases). The CDR3 totals 11 residues. Between the trimmed V and J ends, which lost 7 bases and 10 bases, there was a span of 11 bases. Germline-derived CDR1 and CDR2 are SEHNR and FQNEAQ (reference sequence). The CDR3 nucleotides read TGTGCCAGCACCCTAGCACGGGAGCAGTTCTTC. It yields the protein CASTLAREQFF.

About this clonotype itself: Sequence at one end of the junction differs from germline and may be a read error. The V call is TRBV7-9, the J call TRBJ2-3, with D perhaps given as TRBD1 or TRBD2 (6 bases each). The CDR3 sequence is 14 residues long. From germline, CDR1 is SEHNR and CDR2 FQNEAQ (reference sequence). CDR3 sequence reads: CATLGGVGTDSQYF. The CDR3 coding sequence is TGTGCCACCCTCGGGGGCGTAGGCACAGATTCGCAGTATTTT. Using reference TRBV7-9 and TRBJ2-3 for the parts outside the CDR3, the full variable domain is DTGVSQNPRHKITKRGQNVTFRCDPISEHNRLYWYRQTLGQGPEFLTYFQNEAQLEKSRLLSDRFSAERPKGSFSTLEIQRTEQGDSAMYLCATLGGVGTDSQYFGPGTRLTVL.

V usage is TRBV7-8 and J usage is TRBJ2-7, with 8 bases aligning to TRBD1. This CDR3 contains 14 residues. The J segment lost 6 bases and the V segment lost 6 bases, leaving 10 bases of the junction unmatched. From germline, CDR1 is SGHVS and CDR2 FQNEAQ. CDR3 DNA sequence: TGTGCCAGCAGGTCAGGACAGGGAAAAGGCGAGCAGTACTTC. It specifies CASRSGQGKGEQYF. Full variable domain (remainder filled in from reference TRBV7-8 and TRBJ2-7): GAGVSQSPRYKVAKRGQDVALRCDPISGHVSLFWYQQALGQGPEFLTYFQNEAQLDKSGLPSDRFFAERPEGSVSTLKIQRTQQEDSAVYLCASRSGQGKGEQYFGPGTRLTVT.

The chain uses TRBV19 and TRBJ2-1, with 13 bases lining up with TRBD2. From germline, CDR1 is LNHDA and CDR2 SQIVND (reference sequence). With 7 bases clipped from V and 9 bases from J, the junction kept 12 bases outside the gene matches. The CDR3 spans 16 residues. This chain's CDR3 is CASTPARGLAGVEQFF. The CDR3 DNA reads TGTGCCAGTACTCCGGCCCGCGGACTAGCGGGAGTTGAGCAGTTCTTC.

CDR3 coding DNA: TGCAGTGTCGCGACTAGCGGGAGAGATACGCAGTATTTT. Translating gives CSVATSGRDTQYF. The chain links TRBV20-1 to TRBJ2-3; 12 bases agree with TRBD2. Losses at the gene ends were 7 bases for V and 5 bases for J; bases not matched to a gene: 4. Germline CDR1 and CDR2: DFQATT and SNEGSKA (reference sequence). The CDR3 sequence is 13 residues long.

This rearrangement joins TRBV7-2 to TRBJ2-7, with 8 bases that match TRBD2. Losses at the gene ends were 8 bases for V and 2 bases for J; bases not matched to a gene: 8. CDR1 and CDR2 from the germline V gene are SGHTA and FQGNSA. The CDR3 is made up of 14 amino acids. The CDR3 nucleotides read TGTGCCAGCGTCCCTACTAGCGGACCCTACGAGCAGTACTTC. Protein: CASVPTSGPYEQYF.

This clonotype was detected a few times. The chain recombines TRBV29-1 with TRBJ1-1, with 7 bases matching TRBD1. The germline gives CDR1 SQVTM, CDR2 ANQGSEA. Unmatched junction bases numbered 10, after V lost 6 bases and J lost 9 bases. The CDR3 consists of 12 residues. For the CDR3, the DNA is TGCAGCGTGGGTGGACAGGCGACCCAAGCTTTCTTT. This translates into CSVGGQATQAFF.

Details on this clonotype: A much more abundant neighbour one base away suggests this may be a read error. This rearrangement joins TRBV6-1 to TRBJ2-5; 14 bases are shared with TRBD2. The CDR3 runs to 15 residues. Germline V gene data show CDR1 as MNHNS and CDR2 as SASEGT. In DNA form, the CDR3 reads TGTGCCAGCAGTCGACTAGCGGGGGGGCAGGAGATCCAGTACTTC. This gives the protein CASSRLAGGQEIQYF.

The V and J genes are TRBV20-1 and TRBJ2-3, with TRBD2 identical over 9 bases. CDR1 is DFQATT and CDR2 is SNEGSKA in the germline V gene (reference sequence). The CDR3 extends over 14 amino acids. CDR3 residues: CSVLSGRGVEELYF. Here the CDR3 DNA reads TGCAGCGTCCTTAGCGGGAGAGGTGTTGAGGAGCTGTATTTT.

The CDR3 spells CSAPRNRGRNEQYF. CDR3 DNA: TGCAGTGCCCCCCGTAACAGGGGGCGCAATGAGCAGTACTTC. V is TRBV20-1 and J is TRBJ2-5, with 9 positions matching TRBD1. In germline, CDR1 is DFQATT, CDR2 SNEGSKA (reference sequence). The CDR3 has 14 residues. After removal of 6 bases from V and 11 bases from J, the junction contained 16 bases not matched to a gene.

The chain joins TRBV7-6 to TRBJ2-5, with 15 nucleotides matching TRBD2. CDR3 length: 17 amino acids. CDR1 is SGHVS, CDR2 FNYEAQ, per germline. Unmatched junction bases numbered 5, after V lost 1 base and J lost 5 bases. The CDR3 region is CASSLGTSGGASETQYF. Here the CDR3 DNA reads TGTGCCAGCAGCTTAGGGACTAGCGGGGGGGCCTCGGAGACCCAGTACTTC.